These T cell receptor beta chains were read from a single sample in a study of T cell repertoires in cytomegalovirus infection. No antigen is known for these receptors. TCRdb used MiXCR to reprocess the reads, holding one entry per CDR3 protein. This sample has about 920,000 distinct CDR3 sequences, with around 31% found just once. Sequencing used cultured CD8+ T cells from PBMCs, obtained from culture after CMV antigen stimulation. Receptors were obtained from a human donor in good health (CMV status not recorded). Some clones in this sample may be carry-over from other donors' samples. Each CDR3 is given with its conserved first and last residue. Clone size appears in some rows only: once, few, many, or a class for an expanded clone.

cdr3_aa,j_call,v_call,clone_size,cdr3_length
CATYGDRAIHEQYF,TRBJ2-7,TRBV2,few,14
CASSEANGLAVSYEQYF,TRBJ2-7,TRBV2,.,17
CSVRMREGYTF,TRBJ1-2,TRBV29-1,few,11
CASSFRTAQGEAFF,TRBJ1-1,TRBV19,few,14
CASSQIGQGPYEQYF,TRBJ2-7,TRBV12-3/TRBV12-4,many,15
CASSFVSPQLAGTYNEQFF,TRBJ2-1,TRBV5-3,.,19
CASTTRDPDTEAFF,TRBJ1-1,TRBV5-8,.,14
CASSFEGASNQPQHF,TRBJ1-5,TRBV28,many,15
CASTPAGSERGTEAFF,TRBJ1-1,TRBV6-2/TRBV6-3,few,16
CASSQPFDEGYTF,TRBJ1-2,TRBV4-1,.,13
CSARDLGGGRETQYF,TRBJ2-5,TRBV20-1,.,15
CASSVWKEDEQFF,TRBJ2-1,TRBV9,.,13
CASSQVPSGELDTQYF,TRBJ2-3,TRBV4-2,few,16
CASSLSSQGASNEQFF,TRBJ2-1,TRBV11-3,few,16
CASSESAPSGYTF,TRBJ1-2,TRBV25-1,.,13
CASSLIWPGGGELFF,TRBJ2-2,TRBV27,few,15
CASSDLKMGDNEQFF,TRBJ2-1,TRBV2,.,15
CASSWAKARGGTDTQYF,TRBJ2-3,TRBV28,.,17
CASSPGVEGNEQFF,TRBJ2-1,TRBV18,.,14
CAISDPIGNSPLHF,TRBJ1-6,TRBV10-3,.,14
CASSLGTSGNTGELFF,TRBJ2-2,TRBV18,few,16
CASSLLGEHTEAFF,TRBJ1-1,TRBV27,few,14
CASSLFPVANSGANVLTF,TRBJ2-6,TRBV7-9,.,18
CASSARGRNTEAFF,TRBJ1-1,TRBV6-2/TRBV6-3,few,14
CASSTGQSNYGYTF,TRBJ1-2,TRBV5-6,.,14
CASSLIVGPTNTGELFF,TRBJ2-2,TRBV27,few,17
CASSLRRQINQPQHF,TRBJ1-5,TRBV12-3/TRBV12-4,many,15
CASSLDFGTTYEQYF,TRBJ2-7,TRBV11-2,.,15
CSVEDASRFGTEAFF,TRBJ1-1,TRBV29-1,.,15
CASSSGTGFREMFF,TRBJ2-2,TRBV7-1,.,14
CASSMDGGPTEAFF,TRBJ1-1,TRBV19,.,14
CASSQFPRATNEKLFF,TRBJ1-4,TRBV4-1,.,16
CASGSFPGTSGVTYNEQFF,TRBJ2-1,TRBV12-5,few,19
CASNPRRDGEAFF,TRBJ1-1,TRBV6-6,.,13
CASSSEPQNTEAFF,TRBJ1-1,TRBV28,few,14
CASKESAGGFLGEETQYF,TRBJ2-5,TRBV2,few,18
CASSHSDNEQFF,TRBJ2-1,TRBV9,.,12
CSARDSGAGGTYNEQFF,TRBJ2-1,TRBV20-1,.,17
CATRGRGHYGYTF,TRBJ1-2,TRBV2,.,13
CAISGQGRNTEAFF,TRBJ1-1,TRBV10-3,few,14
CATDTRTVHQPQHF,TRBJ1-5,TRBV19,.,14
CASSFEGVSGSYEQYF,TRBJ2-7,TRBV27,.,16
CASSLFTGDEKLFF,TRBJ1-4,TRBV7-6,few,14
CASSDNSTGKTGELFF,TRBJ2-2,TRBV10-3,.,16
CANMGGDRGHGYTF,TRBJ1-2,TRBV27,.,14
CSVSGPTGANVLTF,TRBJ2-6,TRBV29-1,.,14
CASSFAGYYEQYF,TRBJ2-7,TRBV7-2,.,13
CASSYRGAATEAFF,TRBJ1-1,TRBV6-6,.,14
CASRGDTHNEQFF,TRBJ2-1,TRBV12-3/TRBV12-4,few,13
CASSSRIVGYNEQFF,TRBJ2-1,TRBV7-4,once,15
CASSYGTGTLGANVLTF,TRBJ2-6,TRBV6-5,few,17
CASSLEEFNQPQHF,TRBJ1-5,TRBV28,once,14
CASSLGLGYWETEAFF,TRBJ1-1,TRBV7-2,many,16
CASSVGQGNSYEQYF,TRBJ2-7,TRBV9,.,15
CASSHPRSGGLYNEQFF,TRBJ2-1,TRBV6-7,few,17
CSVRGGSYNSPLHF,TRBJ1-6,TRBV20-1,few,14
CASSINGGTEAFF,TRBJ1-1,TRBV19,few,13